This T cell receptor beta chain was obtained from a study of T cell responses to AZD1222 COVID-19 vaccine. Sequenced by immunoSEQ multiplex PCR; TCRdb stores in-frame clones only, minus some. This sample has 150,000 or so clones; about 90% occur once, and the top ten carry 5.5%. About this clone: The target antigen is unknown. Compared with germline, one end of the junction differs, possibly owing to a read error.

Study-level findings and limits: Elevations in Spike-specific TCR breadth and depth followed administration of two AZD1222 doses. Baseline seropositivity characterized only a handful of AZD1222 recipients. The repertoires were collected only after the peak T cell response. The donors showed a predominance of white British ancestry and of females, with possible underestimation of clonal diversity.

Specimen: peripheral blood, collected on day 0 of MenACWY control vaccination. This receptor was obtained from an adult in good health.

CDR3 sequence: CASNYGGGELFF. The DNA of the CDR3 is TGTGCCAGCAATTACGGAGGTGGGGAGCTGTTTTTT. The V gene is TRBV6-2 or TRBV6-3, the J gene TRBJ2-2; D may be TRBD2 (5 bases). Looked up from germline, CDR1 is MNHEY and CDR2 is SVGEGT. The CDR3 contains 12 residues.